The rows below give T cell receptor beta chains drawn from one sample of a study of blood T cell repertoires in COVID-19. Method: immunoSEQ multiplex PCR; TCRdb's copy keeps in-frame clones and lacks some. The data show over 200,000 clones, about 90% seen once. What was sequenced was peripheral blood. These receptor sequences come from a man in his forties with active or convalescent COVID-19. The CDR3 runs from the conserved cysteine through the conserved F or W. The D gene is left open where the match is weak. Clone sizes are given selectively: once, few, many, or a class where the clone is expanded.

d_call	clone_size	v_call	j_call	cdr3_nt	cdr3_aa
TRBD2	-	TRBV7-8	TRBJ2-3	TGTGCCAGCAGCTTAGATGTGTGGGGGACTACCACAGATACGCAGTATTTT	CASSLDVWGTTTDTQYF
-	once	TRBV28	TRBJ1-4	TGTGCCAGCAGTTCGCTTCCACTGCCCGAAAAACTGTTTTTT	CASSSLPLPEKLFF
-	once	TRBV7-3	TRBJ1-2	TGTGCCAGCAGCTTAACGAGGTCGGACTATGGCTACACCTTC	CASSLTRSDYGYTF
-	-	TRBV5-1	TRBJ2-2	TGCGCCAGCTCTATCCGATCGAACACCGGGGAGCTGTTTTTT	CASSIRSNTGELFF
-	-	TRBV5-5	TRBJ2-7	TGTGCCAGCTTCCCCGGGCGGGGAAGCTCCTACGAGCAGTACTTC	CASFPGRGSSYEQYF
-	once	TRBV28	TRBJ1-2	TGTGCCAGCAGTTTAAAAGGACAGCCACTTTACACCAAGGGCTATGGCTACACCTTC	CASSLKGQPLYTKGYGYTF
-	-	TRBV5-1	TRBJ2-5	TGCGCCAGCAGCTTAGAAACTCTCCAAGAGACCCAGTACTTC	CASSLETLQETQYF
TRBD1	-	TRBV19	TRBJ1-4	TGTGCCAGTAGTGTTACAGGGGGCAAGACTAATGAAAAACTGTTTTTT	CASSVTGGKTNEKLFF
-	-	TRBV4-2	TRBJ1-2	TGTGCCAGCAGCCAGGGGGGAGACTATGGCTACACCTTC	CASSQGGDYGYTF
TRBD1	-	TRBV19	TRBJ1-2	TGTGCCAGTAGTATGGACAGGGCGAACTATGGCTACACCTTC	CASSMDRANYGYTF
-	-	TRBV24-1	TRBJ1-1	TGTGCCACCAGTGACGACGGGTACACCGAAGCTTTCTTT	CATSDDGYTEAFF
TRBD1	-	TRBV4-1	TRBJ2-7	TGCGCCAGCAGCCAAGATCCCGGGACAGGGGGCGAGGGCGAGCAGTACTTC	CASSQDPGTGGEGEQYF
TRBD1	-	TRBV30	TRBJ2-2	TGTGCCTCTTCGGGACAGACAAAAGCGAACACCGGGGAGCTGTTTTTT	CASSGQTKANTGELFF
-	-	TRBV12-1	TRBJ1-5	TGTGCCAGCAGCTTTAAAGTCCCGGCAGGGGGCCAAAGCAATCAGCCCCAGCATTTT	CASSFKVPAGGQSNQPQHF
TRBD1	-	TRBV7-9	TRBJ2-5	TGTGCCAGCAGCCCTCCGGGACAGGGTGTAGGGGCCCAGTACTTC	CASSPPGQGVGAQYF
TRBD2	-	TRBV5-1	TRBJ2-1	TGCGCCAGCAGCTCGGGGGGGACTAGCTCCCATGAGCAGTTCTTC	CASSSGGTSSHEQFF
-	-	TRBV18	TRBJ1-2	TGTGCCAGCTCATCGACCACCCAGGGTACCAACTATGGCTACACCTTC	CASSSTTQGTNYGYTF
-	few	TRBV18	TRBJ1-5	TGTGCCAGCTCACTCACGGGGTGGGGAAAGCCCCAGCATTTT	CASSLTGWGKPQHF
-	-	TRBV18	TRBJ2-7	TGTGCCAGCTCACTCACAAGCTCCTACGAGCAGTACTTC	CASSLTSSYEQYF
-	-	TRBV28	TRBJ2-1	TGTGCCAGCAGTTCGGTCGAAACCAATGAGCAGTTCTTC	CASSSVETNEQFF
TRBD1	-	TRBV18	TRBJ1-6	TGTGCCAGCTCACCAGGTCAGGGGGATTCACCCCTCCACTTT	CASSPGQGDSPLHF
-	-	TRBV11-2	TRBJ1-1	TGTGCCAGCAATTCTGGGGGGTGGAACACTGAAGCTTTCTTT	CASNSGGWNTEAFF
TRBD1	-	TRBV9	TRBJ1-1	TGTGCCAGCAGCGTCCTACAGGGGGAAGACGCTGAAGCTTTCTTT	CASSVLQGEDAEAFF
-	-	TRBV2	TRBJ2-7	TGTGCCAGCAGTCAATGGTCTAGTGGATACTACGAGCAGTACTTC	CASSQWSSGYYEQYF
-	-	TRBV7-9	TRBJ1-2	TGTGCCAGCAGCTTAGCGCAGGTTCCGTACACCTTC	CASSLAQVPYTF
-	-	TRBV24-1	TRBJ1-2	TGTGCCACCAGGGGGCCCGGATCGAACTATGGCTACACCTTC	CATRGPGSNYGYTF
-	once	TRBV19	TRBJ2-3	TGTGCCAGTAGCAATGGGGGGAATTACGAAGATACGCAGTATTTT	CASSNGGNYEDTQYF
-	-	TRBV20-1	TRBJ1-2	TGCAGTGCTGCCAGGGGAGGCTACACCTTC	CSAARGGYTF
TRBD2	-	TRBV4-1	TRBJ2-2	TGCGCCAGCAGCCAAGGGCTAGCGGGGAGCACCGGGGAGCTGTTTTTT	CASSQGLAGSTGELFF
-	-	TRBV7-9	TRBJ1-1	TGTGCCAGCAGCTTATGGGTGGAGGTAGGAACTGAAGCTTTCTTT	CASSLWVEVGTEAFF
-	-	TRBV7-9	TRBJ2-3	TGTGCCAGCAGCTTAGCGGGGACTAGCACAGATACGCAGTATTTT	CASSLAGTSTDTQYF
TRBD1	-	TRBV3-1/TRBV3-2	TRBJ1-2	TGTGCCAGCACCCAGGGACAGGACAACTATGGCTACACCTTC	CASTQGQDNYGYTF
-	-	TRBV19	TRBJ1-2	TGTGCCAGTAGTGCAACCAGAAGGGGCTACCTCTATGGCTACACCTTC	CASSATRRGYLYGYTF
-	-	TRBV7-2	TRBJ2-1	TGTGCCAGCAGCTTAAAACCACGAGCATTCAATGAGCAGTTCTTC	CASSLKPRAFNEQFF
-	-	TRBV28	TRBJ1-1	TGTGCCAGCACCCAGGAGGGGAACACTGAAGCTTTCTTT	CASTQEGNTEAFF
TRBD1	-	TRBV5-6	TRBJ1-4	TGTGCCAGCAGCTTGAGGGACAGGGATGAAAAACTGTTTTTT	CASSLRDRDEKLFF
TRBD2	-	TRBV27	TRBJ2-1	TGTGCCAGCAGTCCCGCGACCGGGACTAGCGCGTACAATGAGCAGTTCTTC	CASSPATGTSAYNEQFF
TRBD1	-	TRBV3-1/TRBV3-2	TRBJ1-2	TGTGCCAGCAGCCAAGATAGGGACAGGGTTTCGTCCTACCGCGGCGGCTACACCTTC	CASSQDRDRVSSYRGGYTF
TRBD1	-	TRBV27	TRBJ1-2	TGTGCCAGCAGATACGGGACAGTCTTCAACTATGGCTACACCTTC	CASRYGTVFNYGYTF
TRBD2	-	TRBV27	TRBJ2-1	TGTGCCAGCAGCATCCCTCAACGCGGGAGAATTAACTACAATGAGCAGTTCTTC	CASSIPQRGRINYNEQFF
-	-	TRBV11-3	TRBJ1-6	TGTGCCAGCAGCTTAAAGAGGGCAGAAAGGGGGAATTCACCCCTCCACTTT	CASSLKRAERGNSPLHF
TRBD1	-	TRBV11-2	TRBJ1-5	TGTGCCAGCAGCCTACAGGGGGGAGAGAGCAATCAGCCCCAGCATTTT	CASSLQGGESNQPQHF
TRBD1	-	TRBV24-1	TRBJ2-7	TGTGCCACCAGTGACGGGACAGTCTCCTACGAGCAGTACTTC	CATSDGTVSYEQYF
-	-	TRBV6-5	TRBJ1-1	TGTGCCAGCACCCGGGGGGGTACGGGCACTGAAGCTTTCTTT	CASTRGGTGTEAFF
TRBD1	-	TRBV5-6	TRBJ2-7	TGTGCCAGCAGCCCCGGGGCAGGGGGACAGGGGGCCTACGAGCAGTACTTC	CASSPGAGGQGAYEQYF
-	-	TRBV7-8	TRBJ2-2	TGTGCCAGCGGCGGACAGACGAACACCGGGGAGCTGTTTTTT	CASGGQTNTGELFF
TRBD1	-	TRBV5-1	TRBJ1-6	TGCGCCAGCAGCGAACAGGGGGCGTCTAATTCACCCCTCCACTTT	CASSEQGASNSPLHF
-	once	TRBV5-1	TRBJ1-1	TGCGCCAGCAGCTTCGGCGGATTGAACACTGAAGCTTTCTTT	CASSFGGLNTEAFF
-	-	TRBV6-5	TRBJ2-1	TGTGCCAGCAGGTCGGGGAGATCCTACAATGAGCAGTTCTTC	CASRSGRSYNEQFF